The clone carrying this TCR beta chain has just a few counts. The antigen remains unidentified. Noted treatment: oral pan-JAK inhibitor, 5-10 mg twice daily. These data are taken from a study of CD8+ T cells in alopecia areata. Study details: The tofacitinib course ran for 6 to 18 months and was followed by 6 months off drug.

Germline CDR1 reads ENHRY; CDR2 reads SYGVKD. The CDR3 is 16 amino acids. Losses at the gene ends were 0 bases for V and 4 bases for J; bases not matched to a gene: 4. Findings and caveats of the study: Sequenced scalp T cells also include alphabeta T cells resident in normal skin. The presence of one nonresponder keeps the tie between baseline CD8+ expansion and response uncertain. Mice showed TCR sharing more clearly than patients did, possibly owing to HLA.

Isolated RNA was reverse transcribed into cDNA used as the sequencing template. The table came from immunoSEQ multiplex PCR; TCRdb's copy has only in-frame clones and leaves some out. Here the sample spans 87,000 or so clones, 70% to 80% being singletons. The chain employs TRBV10-3 and TRBJ1-1; 11 bases map to TRBD1. The sample here was CD8+ T cells sorted from blood, taken at week 44, from a patient treated with tofacitinib. The TCR was taken from a human donor with alopecia areata. DNA of the CDR3: TGTGCCATCAGTGAGTCGCATGGGACAGGGGGCACTGAAGCTTTCTTT. Encoded protein: CAISESHGTGGTEAFF.